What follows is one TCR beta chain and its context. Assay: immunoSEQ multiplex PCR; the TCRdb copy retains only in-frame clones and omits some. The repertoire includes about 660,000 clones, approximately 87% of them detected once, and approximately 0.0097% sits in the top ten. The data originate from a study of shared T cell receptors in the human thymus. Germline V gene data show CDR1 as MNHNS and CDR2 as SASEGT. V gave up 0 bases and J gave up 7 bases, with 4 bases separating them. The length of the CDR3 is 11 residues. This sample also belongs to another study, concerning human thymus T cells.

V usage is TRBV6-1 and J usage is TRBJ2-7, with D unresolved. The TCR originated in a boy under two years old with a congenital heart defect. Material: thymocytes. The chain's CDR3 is CASSEAQEQYF. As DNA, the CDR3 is TGTGCCAGCAGTGAAGCGCAGGAGCAGTACTTC.